This record concerns one T cell receptor beta chain sequence. The antigen it binds to is not known. No base-level quality is on record; no much larger clone is a single base apart. The source of the sample is a study of cytomegalovirus exposure and HLA in healthy donors (dated by TCRdb to about 2017). Regarding the research as a whole: An earlier analysis of 587 of the donors reported approximately 260 Gb of sequence data and 95 million to 130 million unique TCR beta sequences obtained from about 170 million T cells. Along with the approximately 650-subject first cohort, a separate validation cohort of over a hundred different subjects was used. Among about 410 genotyped donors of the cohort, an average of around 250,000 unique TCR beta nucleotide sequences was sequenced per donor, of which about 18% were non-productive. Of the roughly 400 genotyped donors, approximately 80% fell in the genetic ancestry cluster associated with self-reported Caucasian donors. A later analysis re-examined previously published TCR beta repertoires from just over 650 donors and added high-resolution HLA genotyping to investigate patterns of TCR occurrence. Class I and class II HLA loci were covered by the typing at four-digit resolution. To predict cytomegalovirus infection status, the study combined high-throughput TCR immunosequencing, statistical association of individual TCRs with disease status, and machine learning. In an earlier analysis of about 590 of the donors, high-throughput TCR beta sequencing was used to judge whether each TCR beta V gene segment behaved as functional or pseudogenic. The aim of the study was to test whether cataloging public T cell receptors could identify signatures of past pathogen exposure. The study used immunosequencing to profile the T cell repertoires of some 600 subjects and linked those repertoires to cytomegalovirus serostatus. Donor age, sex, ethnicity and CMV serostatus were compiled together with the repertoire data. An early release that covered fewer than 800 HLA-typed donors contained approximately 300 gigabases of sequencing data and roughly 84 million unique TCR sequences. In the later analysis, no new phenotypic data were used to find candidate immune exposures; instead, reliance was placed on TCR beta sequences and their occurrence across donors. All discovery cohort repertoires had been generated on a single sequencing platform. A later genetic analysis took genome-wide SNP genotypes for about 55% of the roughly 700 donors and used that subset as a discovery cohort. About five DR-DQ haplotypes were treated as single units for association and clustering because of strong linkage in the cohort. The number of typed donors differed by locus: about 620-640 for A, B, C, DRB1 and DQB1; roughly 510 for DQA1; some 610 for DPA1; and around 490 for DPB1.

The study at large found these results: In a later analysis, TCR association rates were found to vary across HLA loci, with the most associated TCRs seen for DRB1 alleles and the fewest for HLA-C alleles. The study listed approximately 150 TCR beta chains as associated with cytomegalovirus. In a later genetic analysis, fewer N-insertions in productive TCRs were reported among donors in an Asian-associated ancestry cluster than the roughly 710-donor mean. Correlated functional status among segregating V segments might reflect linkage disequilibrium, but an unknown experimental factor could not be ruled out. Because HLA typing was missing for some donors at each locus, association tests included only the typed subset. CMV serostatus was the only immune exposure information available for the cohort. The sequencing pipeline was judged likely to have produced a cluster of highly shared sequence variants as a technical artifact. The authors suggested that the approach could potentially be extended to other disease states and immunological phenotypes. Cytomegalovirus status was reported to be diagnosed by the classifier with high specificity and sensitivity in both the original and validation cohorts. In an earlier analysis of around 500 of the donors, most TCR beta V segments appeared in productive rearrangements about 87% or about 30% of the time, broadly matching IMGT annotations. Most TCR sequences were seen in very few donors, while some public TCRs were found in many individuals. In this cohort, only TCR beta chains were sequenced, and detectable features were limited by the absence of alpha or paired-chain data. A later analysis found that most CMV-associated TCR beta chains appeared HLA-restricted, with HLA associations seemingly driven largely by CMV exposure. Some IMGT-functional V segments, including TRBV6-2 and TRBV6-3, could not be told apart with the 87-base-pair reads, so those segments were excluded. Roughly uniform sequencing depth across donors was assumed in presence/absence analyses, although this assumption may not hold. Three of the identified cytomegalovirus-associated TCR beta chains were confirmed in vitro to be specific for cytomegalovirus antigens. Several of the top co-occurrence clusters appeared to be linked to parvovirus B19, influenza, CMV and Epstein-Barr virus, according to a later analysis. Compared with equally common non-associated chains, HLA-associated TCR beta chains in a later analysis were more clonally expanded and had lower generation probabilities. When HLA alleles, especially DR and DQ, strongly co-occurred, attributing TCR associations to individual alleles was difficult. A later genetic analysis associated a missense DCLRE1C variant with V-gene and J-gene trimming of TCR beta chains, and an independent cohort replicated the association. At a false discovery rate of 0.05, a later analysis linked some 18,000 TCR beta sequences to specific HLA alleles. A further reported finding was that TCR beta sequences accurately predicted the HLA-A and HLA-B alleles for most subjects in the first cohort. The earlier analysis of 587 of the donors excluded 15 to 20 rarely observed V segments, including chromosome 9 orphons, because counts were too low.

Libraries were prepared through the immunoSEQ multiplex PCR assay. For the multiplex PCR, a mixture combining 60 forward primers for TCR Vbeta segments and 13 reverse primers for TCR Jbeta segments was used. The CDR3 region of rearranged TCR beta genes was amplified from genomic DNA with a multiplex PCR assay. Amplified TCR beta libraries were sequenced as 87-base-pair reads on the Illumina HiSeq System. Regarding the original processing steps: In a later analysis, tens of millions of unique TCR beta chains were counted across the roughly 670 repertoires, and about 10 million of these chains were shared by at least two donors. To remove PCR and sequencing errors, raw reads were error-corrected and collapsed into unique sequences using a nearest-neighbor algorithm that merged closely related sequences. To assign V, D and J gene segments, CDR3 sequences were aligned to IMGT reference sequences. Each retained sequence needed at least a six-nucleotide match to both a V gene segment and a J gene segment. A rearrangement was called productive if the CDR3 had no stop codons and remained in frame with V and J, and every other rearrangement was called non-productive. CDR3 was defined by IMGT convention, running from the second conserved V-encoded cysteine to the conserved J-encoded phenylalanine. The earlier analysis of 450 to 750 of the donors excluded any sequence lacking an unambiguous match to a single V gene segment. In an earlier analysis of several hundred of the donors, a V segment was called functional when productive rearrangements were above 56.7%, and segregating when the standard deviation between donors exceeded 5%. A statistical classification framework was built to diagnose cytomegalovirus status from the catalog of TCR beta chain sequences. A later analysis assigned V and J genes by comparing TCR nucleotide sequences with IMGT/GENE-DB human TR gene sequences. The TCRdist pipeline was used in a later analysis to assign CDR3 sequences and most-parsimonious VDJ recombination scenarios. In a later analysis, each TCR beta chain was defined by its CDR3 amino acid sequence together with its V-gene family, and reads without a unique V-gene family were excluded. To address suspected cross-contamination and a sequencing artifact, a later analysis removed approximately 600 highly shared, low-generation-probability nucleotide sequences. A later analysis calculated a clonal expansion index for each public chain from normalized within-repertoire ranks of inferred template counts. In a later analysis, generation probabilities were computed using a VDJ recombination model fitted to out-of-frame rearrangements, and the results were checked against IGoR. A later analysis scored TCR-TCR, TCR-HLA and TCR-CMV co-occurrence with hypergeometric tests, applying a repertoire-size bias correction to TCR pairs. To estimate false discovery rates, a later analysis permuted the HLA or CMV assignments 20 times. In a later analysis, co-occurring TCRs were grouped using DBSCAN, with TCRdist sequence similarity added in when clustering inside HLA-allele-positive subsets. Co-occurrence clustering excluded repertoires with fewer than 30,000 or more than 120,000 public chains, plus five with anomalous nucleotide sharing. TCRdb's version of the immuneACCESS table is confined to in-frame rearrangements and falls short of the full clone set. An unresolved V gene accounts for under half of the shortfall where checked; the remainder is of unknown origin. That table supplies the V and J calls and clone size; D and trimming were determined from the DNA. The sample profile shows 200,000 to 250,000 clones; around 80% of them were found once. Over 5% of the sample comes from the top ten.

The cohort comprised around 690 healthy bone marrow donors. At the time of sampling, all cohort members were nominally healthy, though unrecorded immune exposures were likely present. The donor tested CMV seropositive, placing the donor among the approximately 290 seropositive members of the cohort. Each donor provided a peripheral blood sample, and peripheral blood mononuclear cells were used for TCR beta sequencing. The Qiagen DNeasy Blood Extraction Kit was used to extract genomic DNA from the blood cell samples. The CDR3 runs 17 amino acids, cysteine and phenylalanine included. Of the read, only the CDR3 DNA is kept; its 51 bases are in frame from base 1. For this chain, trimming is 3 bases at the V end and 1 base at the J end, and the number of junction bases without a gene match is 8. CDR1 SEHNR and CDR2 FQNEAQ are derived from the germline V gene (reference sequence).

The chain uses TRBV7-9 and TRBJ2-2, and 7 junction bases match TRBD1. Specimen: PBMCs. The TCR comes from a woman aged 40 to 50 in good health and CMV-seropositive. In nucleotides, the sequence is TGTGCCAGCAGCTTGTACCTCCGGACAGGGAACACCGGGGAGCTGTTTTTT. Its translation is CASSLYLRTGNTGELFF.